This T cell receptor (beta chain) was recorded in a study of blood T cell repertoires in COVID-19. At the level of the study: PBMCs, B-cell-depleted T cells, or T cells provided the cDNA or gDNA that made up the material.

Authors' processing steps: Counts of nucleated cells, estimated from reference gene primer amplification, were obtained. The method was immunoSEQ multiplex PCR; TCRdb's version includes in-frame clones alone and lacks a portion of them. From that table come the V and J calls and clone size; the DNA was used to work out D and trimming. The table shows about 380,000 clones, with 81% occurring only once. The CDR3 is made up of 16 amino acids. V lost 7 bases to trimming and J lost 2 bases; unmatched junction nucleotides: 9. CDR1 is MGHRA, CDR2 YSYEKL, per germline. This clone was seen once. The chain combines TRBV4-1 with TRBJ2-1; 9 nucleotides line up with TRBD1. The receptor was derived from a human donor with acute or convalescent COVID-19. The donor label of this sample is uncertain. Input material: peripheral blood. The CDR3 reads CASKKTGTGTYNEQFF. The CDR3 DNA reads as TGCGCCAGCAAGAAAACCGGGACAGGGACCTACAATGAGCAGTTCTTC.